These 14 T cell receptor beta chains came from one sample sequenced in a study of cytomegalovirus exposure and HLA in healthy donors. PCR primers comprised 60 Vbeta and 13 Jbeta primers. Repertoires were generated with immunoSEQ multiplex PCR, while TCRdb's copy carries only in-frame clones and drops some. The sample consists of about 170,000 clones, about 82% of them appearing once. Sequencing was performed on PBMCs. These receptors came from a woman younger than 35 in good health and CMV-seronegative.

V usage is TRBV4-2 and J usage is TRBJ1-3; 7 bases fit TRBD1. CDR1 is LGHNA and CDR2 is YNFKEQ in the germline V gene. The V segment lost 0 bases and the J segment 2 bases; nucleotides outside the gene matches: 4. The length of the CDR3 is 16 residues. CDR3 amino acids: CASSQDRGPTGNTIYF. CDR3 bases: TGTGCCAGCAGCCAAGATAGGGGGCCTACTGGAAACACCATATATTTT.

The V gene is TRBV7-2, the J gene TRBJ1-1; no definite D call. V lost 4 bases and J 1 base, leaving 7 bases between the germline ends. This CDR3 is built from 13 residues. Looked up from germline, CDR1 is SGHTA and CDR2 is FQGNSA. The CDR3 protein is CASSSQQNTEAFF. In DNA form, the CDR3 reads TGTGCCAGCAGCTCCCAACAGAACACTGAAGCTTTCTTT.

J is TRBJ2-1 and V is TRBV30; the match to TRBD2 covers 9 bases. CDR1 is GTSNPN and CDR2 is SVGIG in the germline V gene (reference sequence). Germline trimming cut 3 bases from V and 2 bases from J; bases unmatched to any gene: 14. CDR3 length: 18 residues. DNA of the CDR3: TGTGCCTGGAGATCCTACGGACAGCGGGAGGTCACCTACAATGAGCAGTTCTTC. This translates into CAWRSYGQREVTYNEQFF.

The gene calls are TRBV6-5 and TRBJ2-7; D unresolved. Germline CDR1 and CDR2: MNHEY and SVGAGI. V was pared by 6 bases and J by 3 bases, with 6 bases between. This CDR3 is 11 amino acids long. In DNA, the CDR3 is TGTGCCAGCAGAGCACTCTACGAGCAGTACTTC. Amino acids: CASRALYEQYF.

The chain couples TRBV10-1 to TRBJ1-2, with 7 nucleotides matching TRBD1. Unmatched junction bases numbered 20, after V lost 9 bases and J lost 4 bases. The CDR3 loop spans 17 amino acids. The germline gives CDR1 WNHNN, CDR2 SYGVQD (reference sequence). The CDR3 DNA reads as TGCGCCAGGGCAACCCGAGGAACCAAGACAGGGTGCTATGGCTACACCTTC. Translation gives CARATRGTKTGCYGYTF.

This clone was counted between two and nine times. This chain connects TRBV5-5 to TRBJ1-1, with a tentative D call TRBD1 (5 bases). Trimming pared 1 base from V and 2 bases from J, leaving 9 bases between. Germline V lookup: CDR1 SGHKS, CDR2 YYEKEE (reference sequence). This CDR3 is 14 amino acids long. CDR3 coding DNA: TGTGCCAGCAGCTTGACGACAGCTAACACTGAAGCTTTCTTT. Amino acid sequence: CASSLTTANTEAFF.

The V and J genes are TRBV7-9 and TRBJ2-2; 8 positions match TRBD2. This CDR3 region has 17 residues. CDR1 and CDR2 from the germline V gene are SEHNR and FQNEAQ (reference sequence). The ends lost 3 bases at V and 1 base at J; junction bases unmatched: 7. The CDR3 DNA is TGTGCCAGCAGCTTTCCCCGTCTAGCGGGGAACACCGGGGAGCTGTTTTTT. This translates into CASSFPRLAGNTGELFF.

The chain links TRBV6-6 to TRBJ1-5, with D possibly matching TRBD1 (5 bases). Per the germline V gene, CDR1 is MNHNY and CDR2 is SVGAGI (reference sequence). V shed 2 bases and J shed 9 bases, with 8 bases lying between them. The CDR3 loop spans 12 amino acids. The CDR3 nucleotides read TGTGCCAGCAGTTACCTCCAGGGGCCCCAGCATTTT. Its protein is CASSYLQGPQHF.

The chain uses TRBV6-1 and TRBJ2-7; D unresolved. The CDR3 length is 17 residues. V lost 2 bases, J lost 1 base, and 18 bases lay in between. Germline CDR1 MNHNS, CDR2 SASEGT. The CDR3 nucleotides read TGTGCCAGCAGTGAAACATTGGGCAGCCTCTATTCCTACGAGCAGTACTTC. It yields the protein CASSETLGSLYSYEQYF.

The J gene is TRBJ2-3, the V gene TRBV4-3, with D perhaps matching TRBD2 (6 bases). This CDR3 comprises 16 residues. CDR1 LGHNA and CDR2 YSLEER come from the germline V gene. V lost 3 bases and J 3 bases, leaving 16 bases between the germline ends. This CDR3 reads CASSHVSGQGTDTQYF. CDR3 nucleotides: TGCGCCAGCAGCCATGTTAGCGGTCAAGGGACAGATACGCAGTATTTT.

The chain joins TRBV30 to TRBJ2-3; D uncertain. The CDR3 consists of 15 residues. CDR1 is GTSNPN, CDR2 SVGIG, per germline (reference sequence). V lost 2 bases to trimming and J lost 3 bases, with 15 bases between them. CDR3 sequence (DNA): TGTGCCTGGAGTCCCACTCCTTGGAGAACAGATACGCAGTATTTT. This sequence encodes CAWSPTPWRTDTQYF.

About this clone: Within the sample, other DNA sequences also encode this same CDR3. The chain is built from TRBV5-6 and TRBJ2-3; D uncertain. V shed 0 bases and J shed 0 bases, with 8 bases lying between them. The CDR3 contains 15 residues. CDR1 and CDR2 from the germline V gene are SGHDT and YYEEEE. The chain's CDR3 is CASSLVGRSTDTQYF. CDR3 sequence (DNA): TGTGCCAGCAGCTTGGTTGGCCGAAGCACAGATACGCAGTATTTT.

The CDR3 DNA sequence: TGCGCCAGCAGCCAAACATTGCTCACCCCCGGGATGGGGGCGCAGTTCTTC. Amino acid sequence: CASSQTLLTPGMGAQFF. The V and J genes are TRBV4-1 and TRBJ2-1; tentatively, D is TRBD1 (6 bases). From germline, CDR1 is MGHRA and CDR2 YSYEKL. The CDR3 is 17 residues long. V lost 2 bases and J lost 12, with 26 bases in between.

The V and J genes are TRBV28 and TRBJ1-3; 8 positions match TRBD1. This CDR3 has 17 amino acids. Trimming took 2 bases from V and 0 from J; bases not matched to a gene: 6. The germline V gene encodes CDR1 MDHEN and CDR2 SYDVKM. CDR3 bases: TGTGCCAGCAGTTTACCACGGGACAGGTCCTCTGGAAACACCATATATTTT. Amino acids: CASSLPRDRSSGNTIYF.